A selection of T cell receptor beta chains follows, all from one sample in a study of beta chain features in type 1 diabetes. The method was immunoSEQ multiplex PCR; TCRdb's version includes in-frame clones alone and lacks a portion of them. This sample carries about 140,000 clones, about a tenth of them seen once, and the ten largest clones take approximately 0.69%. Sequenced sample: central memory CD4+ T cells from blood. All receptors come from a woman aged 40 to 55 in good health. CDR3s include the opening cysteine and the closing phenylalanine or tryptophan. Fields, in order: V gene, J gene, clone size, D gene, CDR3 protein, CDR3 DNA. The D gene is left open where the match is weak. Rows may omit the clone size; those that give it use once, few, many or a size class.

V: TRBV10-3
J: TRBJ1-1
size: few
D: TRBD1
CDR3: CAAGQGFEAFF
DNA: TGTGCCGCGGGACAGGGATTTGAAGCTTTCTTT

V: TRBV29-1
J: TRBJ2-2
size: NA
D: NA
CDR3: CSGGRDTGELFF
DNA: TGCAGCGGTGGCAGGGACACCGGGGAGCTGTTTTTT

V: TRBV7-9
J: TRBJ1-3
size: NA
D: TRBD1
CDR3: CASSRGTGFSSGNTIYF
DNA: TGTGCCAGCAGCCGTGGGACAGGGTTCTCGTCTGGAAACACCATATATTTT

V: TRBV13
J: TRBJ2-1
size: many
D: TRBD2
CDR3: CASGTSRNEQFF
DNA: TGTGCCAGTGGGACTAGCAGGAATGAGCAGTTCTTC

V: TRBV5-1
J: TRBJ2-7
size: NA
D: TRBD2
CDR3: CASSGMAGGRSSYEQYF
DNA: TGCGCCAGCAGCGGCATGGCGGGGGGCCGGAGCTCCTACGAGCAGTACTTC

V: TRBV6-5
J: TRBJ1-2
size: few
D: NA
CDR3: CASRVVGYGYTF
DNA: TGTGCCAGCAGGGTCGTCGGCTATGGCTACACCTTC

V: TRBV29-1
J: TRBJ2-7
size: few
D: NA
CDR3: CSYQQGYEQYF
DNA: TGCAGCTATCAACAGGGTTACGAGCAGTACTTC

V: TRBV27
J: TRBJ2-3
size: NA
D: TRBD2
CDR3: CASKNGGSGGTQYF
DNA: TGTGCCAGCAAAAATGGGGGTAGCGGGGGAACGCAGTATTTT

V: TRBV7-8
J: TRBJ1-1
size: few
D: TRBD1
CDR3: CASSFGTGRDGNTEAFF
DNA: TGTGCCAGCAGCTTCGGGACAGGCCGTGATGGGAACACTGAAGCTTTCTTT

V: TRBV7-2
J: TRBJ1-5
size: few
D: NA
CDR3: CASSLAQGAEQPQHF
DNA: TGTGCCAGCAGCTTAGCGCAGGGCGCGGAGCAGCCCCAGCATTTT

V: TRBV5-1
J: TRBJ2-5
size: few
D: TRBD2
CDR3: CASSLSTSGGQETQYF
DNA: TGCGCCAGCAGCTTGTCGACTAGCGGGGGCCAAGAGACCCAGTACTTC

V: TRBV6-5
J: TRBJ1-1
size: NA
D: NA
CDR3: CASSSQGYTEAFF
DNA: TGTGCCAGCAGTTCACAGGGATACACTGAAGCTTTCTTT

V: TRBV5-1
J: TRBJ2-4
size: NA
D: NA
CDR3: CASSSLALGDIQYF
DNA: TGCGCCAGCAGCTCACTAGCACTGGGTGACATTCAGTACTTC

V: TRBV10-3
J: TRBJ2-5
size: NA
D: TRBD1
CDR3: CATGTGGAGAGETQYF
DNA: TGTGCCACCGGGACAGGGGGCGCGGGTGCTGGGGAGACCCAGTACTTC

V: TRBV9
J: TRBJ1-2
size: few
D: NA
CDR3: CASTVAQVDYGYTF
DNA: TGTGCCAGCACCGTGGCACAGGTGGACTATGGCTACACCTTC

V: TRBV2
J: TRBJ1-1
size: NA
D: NA
CDR3: CASGRGPINTEAFF
DNA: TGTGCCAGCGGGCGAGGGCCCATTAACACTGAAGCTTTCTTT

V: TRBV18
J: TRBJ1-5
size: NA
D: NA
CDR3: CASSPPGRFNQPQHF
DNA: TGTGCCAGCTCACCACCGGGCCGGTTCAATCAGCCCCAGCATTTT

V: TRBV9
J: TRBJ1-1
size: NA
D: NA
CDR3: CASSSGGGVGTEAFF
DNA: TGTGCCAGCAGCTCAGGTGGAGGGGTGGGCACTGAAGCTTTCTTT

V: TRBV5-1
J: TRBJ1-4
size: few
D: TRBD1
CDR3: CASSSDPGQGNEKLFF
DNA: TGCGCCAGCAGCTCCGACCCGGGACAGGGAAATGAAAAACTGTTTTTT

V: TRBV6-1
J: TRBJ2-7
size: NA
D: TRBD1
CDR3: CASRQGRQYF
DNA: TGTGCCAGCAGACAGGGGCGGCAGTACTTC

V: TRBV15
J: TRBJ2-2
size: few
D: TRBD1
CDR3: CATSRDPGGNTGELFF
DNA: TGTGCCACCAGCAGAGACCCAGGGGGCAACACCGGGGAGCTGTTTTTT

V: TRBV14
J: TRBJ1-4
size: many
D: TRBD1
CDR3: CATRDRGDEKLFF
DNA: TGTGCCACCCGAGACAGGGGAGACGAAAAACTGTTTTTT

V: TRBV14
J: TRBJ2-5
size: few
D: NA
CDR3: CASSLPAAQETQYF
DNA: TGTGCCAGCAGCCTCCCAGCGGCCCAAGAGACCCAGTACTTC

V: TRBV7-2
J: TRBJ1-6
size: NA
D: TRBD1
CDR3: CASSRDRVYNSPLHF
DNA: TGTGCCAGCAGTCGGGACAGGGTATATAATTCACCCCTCCACTTT

V: TRBV4-3
J: TRBJ2-5
size: few
D: TRBD2
CDR3: CASSLGGELGRETQYF
DNA: TGCGCCAGCAGCCTCGGGGGGGAGCTAGGAAGGGAGACCCAGTACTTC

V: TRBV5-1
J: TRBJ2-3
size: NA
D: TRBD1
CDR3: CASSRGQGTDTQYF
DNA: TGCGCCAGCAGCCGTGGACAGGGCACAGATACGCAGTATTTT

V: TRBV29-1
J: TRBJ2-2
size: many
D: TRBD1
CDR3: CSVETGYTGELFF
DNA: TGCAGCGTTGAGACAGGGTACACCGGGGAGCTGTTTTTT

V: TRBV9
J: TRBJ1-5
size: few
D: NA
CDR3: CASSANTGDQPQHF
DNA: TGTGCCAGCAGCGCGAACACGGGAGATCAGCCCCAGCATTTT

V: TRBV7-9
J: TRBJ2-7
size: NA
D: NA
CDR3: CASTWTRGAKGEQYF
DNA: TGTGCCAGCACCTGGACTCGGGGGGCGAAGGGCGAGCAGTACTTC

V: TRBV19
J: TRBJ1-1
size: few
D: NA
CDR3: CASSSGRMTEAFF
DNA: TGTGCCAGTAGTTCCGGGAGAATGACTGAAGCTTTCTTT

V: TRBV5-4
J: TRBJ1-2
size: NA
D: NA
CDR3: CASSLIRLDYYGYTF
DNA: TGTGCCAGCAGCTTGATTCGGCTTGACTACTATGGCTACACCTTC

V: TRBV19
J: TRBJ2-6
size: NA
D: NA
CDR3: CASVSGGTLTGTGANVLTF
DNA: TGTGCCAGTGTAAGTGGCGGGACCTTAACGGGAACTGGGGCCAACGTCCTGACTTTC

V: TRBV6-1
J: TRBJ2-3
size: NA
D: NA
CDR3: CASSERPKGTDTQYF
DNA: TGTGCCAGCAGTGAAAGGCCCAAGGGGACAGATACGCAGTATTTT

V: TRBV21-1
J: TRBJ2-7
size: few
D: NA
CDR3: CARLYSGGSTSYEQYF
DNA: TGTGCCAGATTATACTCGGGGGGGTCAACGTCCTACGAGCAGTACTTC

V: TRBV28
J: TRBJ1-4
size: many
D: TRBD1
CDR3: CASSSSGQFNEKLFF
DNA: TGTGCCAGCAGTTCCTCGGGACAGTTTAATGAAAAACTGTTTTTT

V: TRBV19
J: TRBJ1-3
size: once
D: NA
CDR3: CASSIGQSGNTIYF
DNA: TGTGCCAGTAGTATCGGTCAATCTGGAAACACCATATATTTT

V: TRBV4-3
J: TRBJ2-1
size: few
D: TRBD2
CDR3: CASSQGPSGGIHEQFF
DNA: TGCGCCAGCAGCCAAGGACCTAGCGGGGGGATCCATGAGCAGTTCTTC

V: TRBV2
J: TRBJ1-2
size: NA
D: NA
CDR3: CASRQEDYGYTF
DNA: TGTGCCAGCAGGCAAGAGGACTATGGCTACACCTTC

V: TRBV5-6
J: TRBJ2-1
size: many
D: NA
CDR3: CASSLSGQRNQFF
DNA: TGTGCCAGCAGCTTGTCTGGCCAGAGGAACCAGTTCTTC

V: TRBV7-9
J: TRBJ1-2
size: NA
D: TRBD1
CDR3: CASSTGTGEGQGYTF
DNA: TGTGCCAGCAGCACCGGGACAGGCGAGGGACAAGGCTACACCTTC